This T cell receptor (beta chain) was sequenced for a study of T-cell reconstitution after alpha-beta-depleted transplantation in children. This CDR3 is 11 amino acids long. V was trimmed by 6 bases and J by 9 bases, leaving 9 bases between them. Preparing the TCRbeta library involved the use of unique molecular identifiers. TCRdb called the PCR reads again in MiXCR, with one record for every CDR3 protein. The repertoire holds 490,000 or so distinct CDR3 sequences, about 12% seen once, with about 5% in the top ten. The J gene is TRBJ2-1, the V gene TRBV12-3 or TRBV12-4; D perhaps matches TRBD2 (5 bases). The clonotype comes from a human donor who donated a stem cell graft to a child with combined immunodeficiency. Specimen: PBMCs from the stem cell graft donor, collected from the stem cell graft. CDR3 nucleotides: TGTGCCAGCAGCTCTAGCACTGAGCAGTTCTTC. Its translation: CASSSSTEQFF.